This TCR beta chain was documented in a study of identical twins. This clonotype came up many times. The antigen is not known. Study-wide results and caveats: For cord blood, abundant beta clonotypes had fewer insertions, unlike memory repertoires, which showed none.

The CDR3 loop spans 15 amino acids. Germline lookup yields CDR1 SGHTA and CDR2 FQGNSA. Deletions cut 5 bases from V and 1 base from J, with 15 bases between. TCRdb independently ran MiXCR on the 5' RACE reads; one entry per CDR3 protein. The data contain fewer than 650,000 distinct CDR3 sequences, 9.6% of them singletons. Every one of the donors was a healthy Caucasian. This sample also belongs to another study, concerning yellow fever vaccine responses in identical twins.

J is TRBJ2-7 and V is TRBV7-2; maybe TRBD2 (6 bases). The sequencing sample was made of PBMCs. The source of this sequence is a woman aged 18-35 years in good health. The CDR3 loop reads CASSMAASVSYEQYF. CDR3 DNA: TGTGCCAGCAGCATGGCGGCTAGCGTATCCTACGAGCAGTACTTC.